Below, one T cell receptor beta chain is given with its context. Its antigen remains unidentified. TCRdb's table, derived via immunoSEQ multiplex PCR, lists solely in-frame clones and lacks some. The sample holds about 51,000 clones, around four fifths seen once. The data originate from a study of PD-1 blockade in mismatch repair-deficient tumors. Study results and limitations: After pembrolizumab, tumor-resident clones rose rapidly, then generally contracted before radiologic responses.

Mismatch repair deficiency was confirmed in all patients, by PCR or immunohistochemistry. Specimen: peripheral blood, collected 4 weeks after starting pembrolizumab. The source is an adult with mismatch repair-deficient cancer.

The CDR3 region is CASSVGVEANEKLFF. The CDR3 DNA follows: TGTGCCAGCAGCGTAGGGGTGGAGGCTAATGAAAAACTGTTTTTT. The chain joins TRBV9 to TRBJ1-4; D is undetermined. CDR1 is SGDLS, CDR2 YYNGEE, per germline. V was cut by 0 bases and J by 3 bases, with 9 bases left in between. This CDR3 has 15 amino acids.